Following are 21 T cell receptor beta chains from one sample sequenced in a study of blood T cells in healthy people across ages. Together with a sample-barcoded 5' primer, a J-beta primer mix was included in a second PCR lasting about 7 to 11 cycles. TCRdb passed the 5' RACE reads through MiXCR, listing each CDR3 protein once. The sample lists 550,000 to 750,000 distinct CDR3 sequences, 20% to 25% seen once, with approximately 3.6% in the top ten. Sequenced material: blood. The receptor source for this set is a man in his 70s in good health.

Only a few counts were recorded for this clonotype. The chain combines TRBV15 with TRBJ2-5; 9 bases fit TRBD2. The tail of the sequence fits TRBJ2-1 better, so the J call may be wrong. The CDR3 extends over 15 amino acids. The germline CDR1 and CDR2 sequences are LNHNV and YYDKDF (reference sequence). CDR3 in amino acids: CATSTGLARMKEQFF. The DNA of the CDR3 is TGTGCCACCAGCACAGGACTAGCGAGGATGAAGGAGCAGTTCTTC.

The chain uses TRBV4-1 and TRBJ1-4; TRBD1 matches at 10 bases. V dropped 4 bases and J dropped 7; count of bases not matched to a gene: 6. The CDR3 contains 15 residues. Looked up from germline, CDR1 is MGHRA and CDR2 is YSYEKL. The chain's CDR3 is CASSLGQGGPEKLFF. The CDR3 DNA follows: TGCGCCAGCAGCCTCGGACAGGGGGGACCTGAAAAACTGTTTTTT.

The chain recombines TRBV27 with TRBJ2-5, with D tentatively TRBD2 (6 bases). Looked up from germline, CDR1 is MNHEY and CDR2 is SMNVEV (reference sequence). Trimming cost V 3 bases and J 4 bases, with 9 bases left between them. The CDR3 loop spans 13 amino acids. The CDR3 region has the DNA TGTGCCAGCAGTTTCGCGCGGGGAGAGACCCAGTACTTC. This translates into CASSFARGETQYF.

The chain combines TRBV20-1 with TRBJ1-4; no clear D gene. Germline CDR1 reads DFQATT; CDR2 reads SNEGSKA (reference sequence). V gave up 6 bases and J gave up 0 bases, with 8 bases separating them. This CDR3 comprises 13 residues. The CDR3 DNA follows: TGCAGTGCGCGGGATGCAACTAATGAAAAACTGTTTTTT. This encodes CSARDATNEKLFF.

This clonotype was observed at least ten times. CDR3 residues: CASSSVGTGKETQYF. The CDR3 DNA reads TGCGCCAGCAGCTCGGTCGGGACAGGGAAAGAGACCCAGTACTTC. J is TRBJ2-5 and V is TRBV5-1; TRBD1 aligns across 9 bases. The CDR3 has 15 amino acids. CDR1 and CDR2 (germline): SGHRS, YFSETQ. V trimming: 3 bases; J trimming: 3 bases; junction bases outside the gene matches: 6.

The chain uses TRBV24-1 and TRBJ2-7; 10 bases fit TRBD2. Germline trimming cut 4 bases from V and 13 bases from J; bases unmatched to any gene: 12. Germline values: CDR1 KGHDR, CDR2 SFDVKD. This CDR3 has 14 amino acids. DNA of the CDR3: TGTGCCACCAGTGACCCAACTAGCGGGGTTGGACTCTACTTC. Protein: CATSDPTSGVGLYF.

This chain links TRBV5-1 with TRBJ2-1, with a possible D match to TRBD2 (5 bases). V dropped 0 bases and J dropped 8 bases, with 18 bases sitting between them. The CDR3 spans 16 residues. CDR1 and CDR2 (germline): SGHRS, YFSETQ. The CDR3 sequence is CASSLGVATRFDEQFF. CDR3 nucleotide sequence: TGCGCCAGCAGCTTGGGGGTAGCGACCAGATTCGATGAGCAGTTCTTC. Together with reference TRBV5-1 and TRBJ2-1, the CDR3 gives the full variable domain: KAGVTQTPRYLIKTRGQQVTLSCSPISGHRSVSWYQQTPGQGLQFLFEYFSETQRNKGNFPGRFSGRQFSNSRSEMNVSTLELGDSALYLCASSLGVATRFDEQFFGPGTRLTVL.

The chain uses TRBV20-1 and TRBJ2-5; TRBD2 matches 8 bases. J lost 5 bases, V lost 3 bases, and 5 bases had no gene match. This CDR3 comprises 13 residues. Germline-derived CDR1 and CDR2 are DFQATT and SNEGSKA (reference sequence). The CDR3 here is CSASPSGSETQYF. Here the CDR3 DNA reads TGCAGTGCTAGTCCCAGCGGGAGCGAGACCCAGTACTTC.

The chain recombines TRBV29-1 with TRBJ2-2; D is unclear. With 2 bases removed from V and 0 bases from J, the gap between germline ends came to 7 bases. The CDR3 runs to 14 residues. Germline values: CDR1 SQVTM, CDR2 ANQGSEA. The DNA for the CDR3 is TGCAGCGTTGAACGCAGGACGAACACCGGGGAGCTGTTTTTT. As protein: CSVERRTNTGELFF.

The chain recombines TRBV6-1 with TRBJ1-2, with unresolved D. Germline CDR1 MNHNS, CDR2 SASEGT. V lost 2 bases and J lost 1, with 5 bases in between. The CDR3 consists of 13 residues. The CDR3 protein is CASSEQVNYGYTF. Written as DNA, the CDR3 is TGTGCCAGCAGTGAACAGGTTAACTATGGCTACACCTTC.

This clonotype appeared a few times. The J gene is TRBJ1-5, the V gene TRBV6-1; 7 bases are a match to TRBD1. After removal of 2 bases from V and 12 bases from J, the junction contained 4 bases not matched to a gene. This CDR3 contains 12 residues. Germline-derived CDR1 and CDR2 are MNHNS and SASEGT. The CDR3 DNA sequence: TGTGCCAGCAGTGAATCAGGGGGGCTCCAGCATTTT. Its translation is CASSESGGLQHF.

The chain couples TRBV7-2 to TRBJ2-5; no reliable D call. CDR1 and CDR2 (germline): SGHTA, FQGNSA. Trimming left V 1 base short and J 5 bases short, with 11 bases between. The CDR3 length is 14 residues. This chain's CDR3 is CASSLGVRSETQYF. The DNA of the CDR3 is TGTGCCAGCAGCTTAGGGGTTAGATCTGAGACCCAGTACTTC.

There are a few counts of this clonotype. The chain is built from TRBV20-1 and TRBJ2-1; a possible D gene is TRBD2 (6 bases). The germline V gene encodes CDR1 DFQATT and CDR2 SNEGSKA (reference sequence). The CDR3 has 14 residues. The V and J ends lost 4 bases and 5 bases respectively, with 15 bases between them. The CDR3 DNA follows: TGCAGTGCTATTTTGGCTAGCGCGAACAATGAGCAGTTCTTC. This translates into CSAILASANNEQFF.

The chain has TRBV6-2 or TRBV6-3 and TRBJ2-1, with D maybe TRBD2 (5 bases). TRBJ2-7 explains the end of the DNA better; the J call may be wrong. Germline V gene data show CDR1 as MNHEY and CDR2 as SVGEGT. The length of the CDR3 is 15 residues. The chain's CDR3 is CASSYGQRNAYEQYF. The CDR3 DNA follows: TGTGCCAGCAGTTACGGTCAGCGGAACGCATACGAGCAGTACTTC.

V is TRBV10-3 and J is TRBJ2-2; D is possibly TRBD1 (5 bases). The CDR3 is 14 residues long. Trimming stripped 5 bases from V and 4 bases from J, with 11 bases between. Germline CDR1 is ENHRY and CDR2 is SYGVKD. For the CDR3, the DNA is TGTGCCATCAGTACTCAGGGTCCCACCGGGGAGCTGTTTTTT. It specifies CAISTQGPTGELFF.

Only a few counts were recorded for this clonotype. The V and J genes are TRBV11-2 and TRBJ1-3; D gene uncertain. V was clipped by 4 bases and J by 0 bases, with 10 bases between them. CDR1 is SGHAT and CDR2 is FQNNGV in the germline V gene. The CDR3 has 15 amino acids. CDR3 in DNA: TGTGCCAGCAGCTCTCGGGCCGTCTCTGGAAACACCATATATTTT. Residues: CASSSRAVSGNTIYF. The variable domain in full, with the rest retrieved from reference TRBV11-2 and TRBJ1-3, is EAGVAQSPRYKIIEKRQSVAFWCNPISGHATLYWYQQILGQGPKLLIQFQNNGVVDDSQLPKDRFSAERLKGVDSTLKIQPAKLEDSAVYLCASSSRAVSGNTIYFGEGSWLTVV.

This clonotype was counted only a few times. This chain connects TRBV5-1 to TRBJ2-5; D uncertain. The germline gives CDR1 SGHRS, CDR2 YFSETQ. The germline V and J ends were trimmed by 0 bases and 3 bases, with 6 bases remaining between them. CDR3 length: 13 residues. The CDR3 DNA follows: TGCGCCAGCAGCTTGGCCCAGGAAGAGACCCAGTACTTC. It is translated as CASSLAQEETQYF.

This clonotype appeared a few times. V usage is TRBV20-1 and J usage is TRBJ2-3, with 8 bases fitting TRBD2. V lost 5 bases and J lost 2; bases outside the gene matches: 9. Germline lookup yields CDR1 DFQATT and CDR2 SNEGSKA (reference sequence). CDR3 length: 15 residues. CDR3 in DNA: TGCAGTGCTGGGAGCGGGAGCGCCCTCACAGATACGCAGTATTTT. Protein: CSAGSGSALTDTQYF.

This clonotype came up a few times. The chain carries TRBV24-1 and TRBJ1-5, with D possibly being TRBD1 (6 bases). The V end was cut by 3 bases, the J end by 6 bases, with 11 bases between. The CDR3 is made up of 14 amino acids. The germline gives CDR1 KGHDR, CDR2 SFDVKD. The DNA for the CDR3 is TGTGCCACCAGTGATGAGGGGGAGTCTCAGCCCCAGCATTTT. Amino acid sequence: CATSDEGESQPQHF.

This clonotype was seen ten or more times. This sequence joins TRBV12-3 or TRBV12-4 and TRBJ1-1; perhaps TRBD1 as D (5 bases). The CDR3 extends over 13 amino acids. The V end lost 3 bases, the J end lost 4 bases, and 9 bases lay between the germline ends. In DNA, the CDR3 is TGTGCCAGCAGTTTCAGGGCGGGCACTGAAGCTTTCTTT. Translated: CASSFRAGTEAFF.

Details on this clonotype: An end of the junction differs from the germline gene, which may be a read error. The chain recombines TRBV11-2 with TRBJ2-5, with D possibly called TRBD1 or TRBD2 (5 bases each). The DNA matches TRBJ2-1 better at its end, which makes the J call doubtful. Germline CDR1 is SGHAT and CDR2 is FQNNGV. This CDR3 region has 16 residues. The CDR3, as DNA: TGTGCCCGCAGCGTAAGCCGGGACCCTGAAAGCGATGAGCAGTTCTTC. Protein sequence: CARSVSRDPESDEQFF.